The count of the clone carrying this T cell receptor beta chain is one. The antigen remains unidentified. The CDR3 loop spans 17 amino acids. The germline CDR1 and CDR2 sequences are SEHNR and FQNEAQ (reference sequence). V dropped 7 bases and J dropped 7; count of bases not matched to a gene: 18. The data originate from a study of cytomegalovirus exposure and HLA in healthy donors. Study-wide results and limits: HLA-A and HLA-B allele assignments for most subjects were reportedly predicted accurately using TCR beta sequences. It was taken for granted in presence/absence analyses that sequencing depth across donors was roughly uniform.

Amplification used 60 Vbeta primers and 13 Jbeta primers. The assay was immunoSEQ multiplex PCR, and TCRdb's table has in-frame clones only and misses some. The profile shows some 140,000 clones, 70% to 80% of them singletons. This TCR derives from a middle-aged man in good health and CMV-seropositive. The rearrangement joins TRBV7-9 to TRBJ2-1, with 8 bases aligning to TRBD2. The sequenced sample consisted of PBMCs. This chain's CDR3 is CASTNLESGGPWNEQFF. In nucleotides, the CDR3 is TGTGCCAGCACCAACTTAGAATCGGGAGGGCCTTGGAATGAGCAGTTCTTC.